The 9 T cell receptor beta chains presented below share a single source sample, sequenced in a study of human T cells and chemical hapten exposure. Time point here: pre-sensitization, week 0. Stated treatment: therapeutic diphenylcyclopropenone sensitization with weekly scalp DPC. Each CDR3 protein gets one entry after TCRdb re-called the RACE reads with MiXCR. There are about 90,000 distinct CDR3 sequences in the sample; around 7.9% occur only once, and roughly 2.6% lies in the top ten. The sequenced sample was whole blood, obtained in connection with sensitization to the hapten diphenylcyclopropenone (DPC). All receptors derive from a man aged 40-55 years with alopecia areata. Some clones in this sample may be carry-over from other donors' samples.

This clonotype turned up a few times. The rearrangement uses TRBV7-9 and TRBJ2-2; D might be TRBD1 (6 bases). V was pared by 3 bases and J by 4 bases, with 15 bases between. The CDR3 spans 16 residues. CDR1 and CDR2 (germline): SEHNR, FQNEAQ (reference sequence). The chain's CDR3 is CASSFILQGGTGELFF. Written as DNA, the CDR3 is TGTGCCAGCAGCTTCATTTTACAGGGTGGCACCGGGGAGCTGTTTTTT. Full variable domain (rest looked up from reference TRBV7-9 and TRBJ2-2): DTGVSQNPRHKITKRGQNVTFRCDPISEHNRLYWYRQTLGQGPEFLTYFQNEAQLEKSRLLSDRFSAERPKGSFSTLEIQRTEQGDSAMYLCASSFILQGGTGELFFGEGSRLTVL.

The chain carries TRBV19 and TRBJ1-2; no firm D call. The CDR3 runs 14 residues. Trimming cost V 10 bases and J 7 bases, with 22 bases left between them. In germline, CDR1 is LNHDA, CDR2 SQIVND (reference sequence). This CDR3 is CATKSGGRFLGYTF. Here the CDR3 DNA reads TGTGCCACCAAGTCCGGCGGGCGGTTTCTTGGCTACACCTTC.

This clonotype was counted between two and nine times. This chain uses TRBV5-1 with TRBJ1-4; D gene unclear. CDR3 length: 13 residues. Trimming left V 0 bases short and J 12 bases short, with 12 bases between. Germline loops: CDR1 SGHRS, CDR2 YFSETQ. This CDR3 is CASSLDRAVELFF. CDR3 in DNA: TGCGCCAGCAGCTTGGATCGAGCGGTAGAACTGTTTTTT.

There are many counts of this clonotype. CDR3 in DNA: TGCGCCAGCAGCCGTACAGGGGCGAACACTGAAGCTTTCTTT. Translation gives CASSRTGANTEAFF. The rearrangement joins TRBV10-2 to TRBJ1-1, with 7 bases matching TRBD1. The germline gives CDR1 WSHSY, CDR2 SAAADI. V shed 6 bases and J 1 base; nucleotides not matched to a gene: 5. CDR3 length equals 14 residues.

The V and J genes are TRBV19 and TRBJ2-1, with TRBD2 identical over 11 bases. The ends lost 5 bases at V and 7 bases at J; junction bases unmatched: 7. The CDR3 is 15 residues long. CDR1 is LNHDA and CDR2 is SQIVND in the germline V gene (reference sequence). The CDR3 DNA is TGTGCCAGTAGTTTAGCGGGAGGGCCAGGGAATGAGCAGTTCTTC. This sequence encodes CASSLAGGPGNEQFF.

This clonotype occurred a few times. The CDR3 nucleotides read TGTGCCAGTAGAATCCTCGCGGGCGTAAACCCCCTCTACGAGCAGTACGTC. This gives the protein CASRILAGVNPLYEQYV. The rearrangement joins TRBV19 to TRBJ2-7; tentatively, D is TRBD2 (5 bases). Trimming pared 6 bases from V and 3 bases from J, leaving 24 bases between. Germline-derived CDR1 and CDR2 are LNHDA and SQIVND (reference sequence). The CDR3 runs to 17 residues.

The rearrangement links TRBV28 to TRBJ2-1, with 7 positions matching TRBD1. V gave up 6 bases and J gave up 2 bases; unmatched junction bases: 10. CDR3 size: 16 residues. Germline assignment: CDR1 MDHEN and CDR2 SYDVKM. The CDR3 DNA follows: TGTGCCAGCAGCTATGCCTCAGGGGGTCCCTACAATGAGCAGTTCTTC. Protein: CASSYASGGPYNEQFF.

This clonotype was seen at least ten times. The V and J genes are TRBV7-3 and TRBJ2-5; 7 nucleotides align to TRBD2. The CDR3 extends over 16 amino acids. Germline V gives CDR1 SGHTA, CDR2 FQGTGA. The V gene end was trimmed by 3 bases and the J gene end by 0 bases; junction bases not matched to a gene: 7. DNA for the CDR3: TGTGCCAGCAGCTTGGGGGGGGTTGCAGACCAAGAGACCCAGTACTTC. Protein: CASSLGGVADQETQYF.

A remark on this clonotype: Here the CDR3 omits its conserved ending phenylalanine or tryptophan, so a read error is the likely source. V and J are TRBV28 and TRBJ2-1; 8 nucleotides agree with TRBD2. Losses at the gene ends were 7 bases for V and 3 bases for J; bases not matched to a gene: 14. Germline CDR1 reads MDHEN; CDR2 reads SYDVKM. The CDR3 consists of 17 residues. Written as DNA, the CDR3 is TGTGCCAGCACCCGACCCCGGTGGACTAGCAGCTACAATGAGCAGTTCTTA. It is translated as CASTRPRWTSSYNEQFL.